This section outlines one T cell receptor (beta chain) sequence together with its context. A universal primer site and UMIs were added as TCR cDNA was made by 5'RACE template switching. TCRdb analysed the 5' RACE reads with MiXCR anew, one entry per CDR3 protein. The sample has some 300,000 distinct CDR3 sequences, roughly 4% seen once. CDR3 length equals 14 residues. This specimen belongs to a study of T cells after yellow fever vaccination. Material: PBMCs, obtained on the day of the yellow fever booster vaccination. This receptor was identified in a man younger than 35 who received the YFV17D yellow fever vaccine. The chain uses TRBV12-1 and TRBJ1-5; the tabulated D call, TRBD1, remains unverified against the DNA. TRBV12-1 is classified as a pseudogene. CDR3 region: CASSFVPLNQPQHF. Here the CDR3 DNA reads TGTGCCAGCAGCTTTGTTCCCCTGAATCAGCCCCAGCATTTT.